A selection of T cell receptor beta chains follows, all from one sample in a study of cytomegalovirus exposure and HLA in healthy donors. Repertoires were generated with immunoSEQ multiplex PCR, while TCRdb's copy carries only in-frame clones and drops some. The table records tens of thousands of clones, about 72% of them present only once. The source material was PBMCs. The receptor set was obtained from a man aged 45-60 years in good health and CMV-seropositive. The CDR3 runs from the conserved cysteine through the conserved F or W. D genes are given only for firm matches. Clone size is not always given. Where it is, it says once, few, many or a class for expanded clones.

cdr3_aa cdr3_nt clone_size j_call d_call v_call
CASSFGTSGARRGNEQFF TGTGCCAGCAGCTTTGGGACTAGCGGGGCCCGGAGGGGGAATGAGCAGTTCTTC once TRBJ2-1 TRBD2 TRBV5-6
CASSPRASGGDTQYF TGTGCCAGTAGTCCACGGGCTAGCGGGGGAGATACGCAGTATTTT . TRBJ2-3 TRBD2 TRBV19
CSGLHVEGNEQFF TGCAGCGGGCTCCATGTAGAGGGCAATGAGCAGTTCTTC . TRBJ2-1 . TRBV29-1
CASSLARTAYEQYF TGTGCCAGCAGCTTAGCACGGACAGCCTACGAGCAGTACTTC . TRBJ2-7 . TRBV7-9
CASLAFSTDTQYF TGTGCCAGCTTAGCGTTTTCGACAGATACGCAGTATTTT . TRBJ2-3 . TRBV7-2
CASKDRGRGNIQYF TGTGCCAGCAAGGACAGGGGGCGCGGAAACATTCAGTACTTC once TRBJ2-4 TRBD1 TRBV2
CASSLGGTSGASDTQYF TGTGCCAGCAGCTTAGGCGGGACTAGCGGGGCGTCAGATACGCAGTATTTT . TRBJ2-3 TRBD2 TRBV7-8
CASAPHSSVLSSYNEQFF TGTGCCTCCGCCCCGCACAGTAGTGTCCTCAGCTCCTACAATGAGCAGTTCTTC once TRBJ2-1 . TRBV30
CATSREGSQETQYF TGTGCCACCAGCAGAGAGGGCAGCCAAGAGACCCAGTACTTC . TRBJ2-5 . TRBV15
CASSLDFSYEQYF TGTGCCAGCAGCTTGGACTTCTCCTACGAGCAGTACTTC . TRBJ2-7 . TRBV5-4
CASSAGQTSNQPQHF TGCGCCAGCAGTGCAGGGCAAACTAGCAATCAGCCCCAGCATTTT . TRBJ1-5 . TRBV10-2
CATLQGAAGYTF TGTGCCACCCTACAGGGGGCGGCGGGCTACACCTTC few TRBJ1-2 TRBD1 TRBV28
CASSPLAGGAYNEQFF TGTGCCAGCAGTCCCTTAGCGGGAGGGGCTTACAATGAGCAGTTCTTC once TRBJ2-1 TRBD2 TRBV27
CASTEGQGGLQPQHF TGTGCCAGCACCGAGGGACAGGGGGGGCTTCAGCCCCAGCATTTT . TRBJ1-5 TRBD1 TRBV28
CASSSSGLSASDPFF TGCGCCAGCAGCTCCTCCGGACTATCGGCCTCTGATCCGTTCTTC . TRBJ2-1 . TRBV5-1
CASSPWVGTEYNEQFF TGTGCCAGCAGCCCATGGGTGGGGACAGAATACAATGAGCAGTTCTTC . TRBJ2-1 TRBD1 TRBV7-2
CASREDPNTEAFF TGTGCCAGCAGGGAGGACCCGAACACTGAAGCTTTCTTT . TRBJ1-1 . TRBV2
CASSVLAGATGELFF TGTGCCAGCAGTGTACTAGCGGGAGCTACCGGGGAGCTGTTTTTT . TRBJ2-2 TRBD2 TRBV6-4
CASSPTTSGRANEQYF TGCGCCAGCAGCCCCACTACTAGCGGGAGGGCCAATGAGCAGTACTTC . TRBJ2-7 TRBD2 TRBV5-1
CASSRDRSHEQYF TGTGCCAGCAGTCGAGACAGGAGTCACGAGCAGTACTTC once TRBJ2-7 . TRBV6-6
CASSLTPGHYEQYF TGTGCCAGCAGCTTAACCCCGGGACACTACGAGCAGTACTTC . TRBJ2-7 . TRBV5-8